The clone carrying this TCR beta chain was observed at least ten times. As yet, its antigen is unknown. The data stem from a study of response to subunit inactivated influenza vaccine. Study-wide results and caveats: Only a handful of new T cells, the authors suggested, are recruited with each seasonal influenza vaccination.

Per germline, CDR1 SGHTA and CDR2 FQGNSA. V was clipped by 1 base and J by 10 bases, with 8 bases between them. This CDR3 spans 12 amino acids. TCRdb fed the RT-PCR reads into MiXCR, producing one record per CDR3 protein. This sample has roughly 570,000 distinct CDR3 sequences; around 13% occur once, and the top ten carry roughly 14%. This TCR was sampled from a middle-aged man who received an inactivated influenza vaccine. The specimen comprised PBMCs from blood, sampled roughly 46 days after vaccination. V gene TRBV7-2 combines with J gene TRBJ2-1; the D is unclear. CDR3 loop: CASSLGGGEQFF. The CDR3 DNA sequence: TGTGCCAGCAGCTTAGGGGGTGGGGAGCAGTTCTTC.